A selection of T cell receptor beta chains follows, all from one sample in a study of T cell responses to AZD1222 COVID-19 vaccine. Data came from immunoSEQ multiplex PCR; TCRdb stores just in-frame clones and leaves some out. In the table there are approximately 85,000 clones, 80% to 90% of which are singletons. The sample was peripheral blood, taken on day 0 of AZD1222 vaccination. These receptor sequences come from an adult in good health. CDR3s include the opening cysteine and the closing phenylalanine or tryptophan. Each record gives: V gene, J gene, D gene, clone size, CDR3 length, CDR3 protein, CDR3 DNA. D genes are given only for firm matches. Expanded clones are given a class, and other clones once, few, many or no size at all.

TRBV29-1	TRBJ2-7	TRBD1	.	15	CSVEGWTGAAYEQYF	TGCAGCGTTGAAGGGTGGACAGGGGCCGCCTACGAGCAGTACTTC
TRBV5-4	TRBJ2-1	TRBD2	once	16	CASITTPGLALSEQFF	TGTGCCAGCATCACCACGCCGGGACTAGCTCTAAGTGAGCAGTTCTTC
TRBV6-5	TRBJ2-1	TRBD2	.	14	CASSYGREGNEQFF	TGTGCCAGCAGTTACGGCAGGGAGGGTAATGAGCAGTTCTTC
TRBV9	TRBJ2-2	.	once	15	CASSPRGRDTGELFF	TGTGCCAGCAGCCCACGGGGGAGAGACACCGGGGAGCTGTTTTTT
TRBV9	TRBJ2-2	.	.	13	CASSASATGELFF	TGTGCCAGCAGCGCCTCTGCCACCGGGGAGCTGTTTTTT
TRBV19	TRBJ1-5	TRBD1	.	13	CASRQGSNQPQHF	TGTGCCAGTAGACAGGGGAGCAATCAGCCCCAGCATTTT
TRBV6-5	TRBJ2-3	.	.	14	CASSRPPDTDTQYF	TGTGCCAGCAGTCGCCCGCCCGACACAGATACGCAGTATTTT
TRBV5-1	TRBJ2-5	.	.	16	CASSLAARGSGETQYF	TGCGCCAGCAGCTTGGCCGCCAGGGGCTCGGGAGAGACCCAGTACTTC
TRBV5-1	TRBJ2-3	.	medium-sized	13	CASSLSITDTQYF	TGCGCCAGCAGCTTGTCCATCACAGATACGCAGTATTTT
TRBV4-3	TRBJ2-1	TRBD2	.	16	CASSQEYTSGHSKQFF	TGCGCCAGCAGCCAAGAGTATACTAGCGGACACTCAAAGCAGTTCTTC
TRBV18	TRBJ1-3	.	few	15	CASSPPGREGNTIYF	TGTGCCAGCTCTCCCCCGGGAAGGGAAGGAAACACCATATATTTT
TRBV29-1	TRBJ2-3	.	.	13	CSVEPGVTDTQYF	TGCAGCGTTGAACCGGGAGTCACGGATACGCAGTATTTT
TRBV2	TRBJ1-3	.	.	13	CASSAASGNTIYF	TGTGCCAGCAGTGCAGCTTCTGGAAACACCATATATTTT
TRBV6-4	TRBJ2-2	.	.	14	CASIGLMNTGELFF	TGTGCCAGCATCGGACTGATGAACACCGGGGAGCTGTTTTTT
TRBV24-1	TRBJ2-2	.	.	15	CATSDLGTGTGELFF	TGTGCCACCAGTGATTTGGGAACAGGGACCGGGGAGCTGTTTTTT
TRBV5-5	TRBJ1-5	.	few	13	CASSQDSNQPQHF	TGTGCCAGCAGCCAGGACAGTAATCAGCCCCAGCATTTT
TRBV11-1	TRBJ2-7	.	.	13	CASRGADTYEQYF	TGTGCCAGCAGAGGAGCGGATACCTACGAGCAGTACTTC
TRBV30	TRBJ1-2	TRBD1	.	12	CAWKGGKGGYTF	TGTGCCTGGAAAGGGGGCAAAGGTGGCTACACCTTC
TRBV18	TRBJ2-3	TRBD2	.	16	CASSEVLAGLPGTQYF	TGTGCCAGCTCAGAAGTACTAGCGGGACTCCCTGGTACGCAGTATTTT